The clone carrying this TCR beta chain was counted many times. V lost 5 bases and J lost 0, with 11 bases in between. Germline CDR1 SEHNR, CDR2 FQNEAQ (reference sequence). This CDR3 spans 14 amino acids. This specimen comes from a study of T-cell reconstitution after alpha-beta-depleted transplantation in children. As it was prepared, the TCRbeta library received unique molecular identifiers. TCRdb called the PCR reads again in MiXCR, with one record for every CDR3 protein. The sample has approximately 210,000 distinct CDR3 sequences; about 14% are singletons. This TCR came from a human donor who donated a stem cell graft to a child with acute lymphoblastic leukemia. The sample consisted of PBMCs from the stem cell graft donor, taken from the stem cell graft. V is TRBV7-9 and J is TRBJ2-7; D remains ambiguous. CDR3 DNA: TGTGCCAGCAGCCCGGGCGGACGCTCCTACGAGCAGTACTTC. This translates into CASSPGGRSYEQYF.